This T cell receptor beta chain was retrieved from a study of human T cells and chemical hapten exposure. On the study more broadly: Alopecia universalis, totalis or areata was present in patients who were mostly female. Notes on the study in general: Donors, who had alopecia, may show an immune response that differs from healthy people's.

On this clonotype: Its cognate antigen is unknown.

As to time point: patch test 2, 6 weeks after DPC sensitization. The sample's treatment: therapeutic diphenylcyclopropenone sensitization with weekly scalp DPC. Each patch-test visit's blood sample preceded patch application. Donation of samples came from alopecia patients who were 18 to 70 years old and suitable for DPC. One entry per CDR3 protein results from TCRdb running MiXCR on the RACE reads. The profile shows some 90,000 distinct CDR3 sequences, more than 9.5% of them singletons. CDR3 length equals 18 residues. Trimming shortened V by 1 base and J by 0 bases, and 14 bases separated the two germline ends. The germline V gene encodes CDR1 SGHNT and CDR2 YYREEE (reference sequence).

Here the sequenced sample was whole blood, taken in connection with sensitization to the hapten diphenylcyclopropenone (DPC). V gene TRBV5-4 combines with J gene TRBJ2-6, with a tentative D call TRBD1 (7 bases). The sequence came from a woman aged 40 to 50 with alopecia areata. Some clones in this sample may be carry-over from other donors' samples. CDR3 coding DNA: TGTGCCAGCAGCTTGTGGGGCAGGGGGGACTCTGGGGCCAACGTCCTGACTTTC. Translation: CASSLWGRGDSGANVLTF.